This T cell receptor beta chain appears in the sequencing data of a study of T cells in Graves' hyperthyroidism and ophthalmopathy (dated by TCRdb to about 2019). Regarding the study in general: Peripheral blood samples were taken at initial diagnosis, before any treatment was given. A discovery cohort of around 98 patients, 43 with Graves' ophthalmopathy and 55 to 60 with stable Graves' hyperthyroidism, was used to find distinguishing TCR V-J signatures. Prospective prediction of ophthalmopathy was tested in an independent validation cohort of 18 hyperthyroidism patients and around 16 patients who later progressed to ophthalmopathy. For training and testing, the 80 to 100 patients in the discovery cohort were randomly divided in a 7:3 ratio. Thyroid tissue and blood T-cell repertoires from six Graves' hyperthyroidism patients were also compared in the study. After blood sampling, hyperthyroidism patients were treated with methimazole at a starting dose of 30 mg daily, and ophthalmopathy patients were treated with high-dose intravenous methylprednisolone. The paper describes TCR Vbeta CDR3 sequencing of 130 to 150 peripheral blood samples, made up of fewer than 50 ophthalmopathy patients, more than 70 hyperthyroidism patients and about 17 progressor patients.

The TCR beta CDR3 regions were amplified from RNA transcripts. For the first round of RT-PCR on the TCR CDR3, the HTBI primer set was used together with the Qiagen OneStep RT-PCR kit. The libraries were constructed in a second round of multiplex PCR and then size-selected and purified. The libraries were sequenced on an Illumina HiSeq2000 using paired-end 100 bp reads. In the original analysis: SOAPnuke was used to process the raw data, with reads discarded if the reads contained adapters or uncalled bases, had a mean Phred below 15, or lacked an exact constant-primer or identifier match. High-quality paired reads were merged using COPE v1.2.5, and each unique nucleotide sequence was defined as a clonotype. MiTCR v1.1 was used to align clonotypes to the IMGT TRBV, TRBD and TRBJ reference segments. The analysis included only V-J combinations with a frequency above 0.0001, which together covered 99% to 99.2% of the repertoires. A TCS score was defined as the ratio between F50 (clonal expansion) and ExV (chaos), using BLOSUM62-based TCRdist between CDR3 peptides within each V-J. Welch's t-statistics and random forest reduced 514 V-J features to about 12, which were used in a naive Bayes classifier (R e1071). TCRdb redid the processing of the public reads, applying fastp at Q25 and MiXCR, and retained in-frame beta chains. Each CDR3 protein appears once, grouped with its most common genes and DNA. The V and J calls here are based on TCRdb, not the publication. The sample records under 400,000 distinct CDR3 sequences, about 15% of which are singletons. 15% to 20% of the sample rests with the top ten.

Moderately to severely active disease, a Clinical Activity Score of at least 3, a NOSPECS grade of at least 4, and a duration under 3 months were present in ophthalmopathy patients. Any patient with an uncontrolled infection, another autoimmune disease, pregnancy or lactation was excluded. Clinical symptoms, serum thyroxine and TRAb, thyroid ultrasound, and orbital computed tomography formed the basis for the diagnoses. Ficoll-Paque density gradient centrifugation was used to isolate PBMCs from about 9 ml of fresh peripheral blood. Total RNA was extracted using Trizol reagent, and RNA quality was assessed on an Agilent 2100 Bioanalyzer. This clonotype was observed a handful of times. It lacks a known antigen. It has no much larger one-base neighbor in the sample; base qualities were not kept. Broad study findings and their caveats: In validation, the model predicted progression to ophthalmopathy a median of about 5.9 months before onset, with roughly 70% sensitivity and nearly 75% specificity. Most expanded thyroid clonotypes (frequency above 0.001) were also detected in blood, a finding suggesting that blood repertoires may reflect thyroid immune responses. No statistical method was used to set the sample size in advance, and investigators knew the group allocation. A model built on a 13 V-J signature distinguished ophthalmopathy from stable hyperthyroidism, reaching around 90% sensitivity and around 81% specificity in cross-validation and 80%/75% in testing.

Ends trimmed: V by 5 bases, J by 2 bases; bases unmatched to a gene: 5. The germline V gene (reference sequence) provides CDR1 LGHDT and CDR2 YNNKEL. Counted from cysteine to phenylalanine, this CDR3 has 15 amino acids. Only the CDR3 region is kept as DNA, spanning 45 bases read in frame from base 1. The sequencing input was blood. The source of this sequence is a woman aged 60 to 75 with Graves' ophthalmopathy. The chain is assembled from TRBV3-1 and TRBJ1-1; 10 of the junction bases match TRBD1. The DNA reads as follows: TGTGCCAGCAGCTCCGGGACAGGGGCCAACACTGAAGCTTTCTTT. Translated, this gives CASSSGTGANTEAFF.